This section outlines one T cell receptor beta chain sequence together with its context. Which antigen it targets is not known. Base quality data are lacking; no much larger clone is found one base away. This specimen belongs to a study of cytomegalovirus exposure and HLA in healthy donors (dated by TCRdb to 2016 to 2017). For the study in its entirety: According to an earlier analysis of around 600 of the donors, about 170 million T cells yielded 117 million unique TCR beta sequences and around 300 Gb of sequence data. The study profiled the T cell repertoires of under 700 subjects by immunosequencing and related them to cytomegalovirus serostatus. A later analysis re-examined previously published TCR beta repertoires from over 500 donors and added high-resolution HLA genotyping to investigate patterns of TCR occurrence. An earlier analysis of about 620 of the donors applied high-throughput TCR beta sequencing to assess whether each TCR beta V gene segment acted as functional or pseudogenic. Rather than using new phenotypic data, the later analysis identified candidate immune exposures from TCR beta sequences and from how often those sequences occurred across donors. In a later genetic analysis, genome-wide SNP genotypes for about three fifths of the roughly 670 donors were used, and that subset was treated as a discovery cohort. All discovery cohort repertoires had been generated using a single sequencing platform. A few DR-DQ haplotypes were handled as single units for association and clustering because linkage in the cohort was strong. The study was designed to test whether signatures of past pathogen exposure could be identified by cataloging public T cell receptors. To predict cytomegalovirus infection status, the study combined high-throughput TCR immunosequencing, statistical association of individual TCRs with disease status, and machine learning. Donor age, sex, ethnicity and CMV serostatus were compiled alongside the repertoire data. Besides the first cohort of around 700 subjects, a separate validation cohort made up of about 120 different subjects was used. Among approximately 370 genotyped donors of the cohort, an average of approximately 240,000 unique TCR beta nucleotide sequences was sequenced per donor, of which about 20% were non-productive. Typing coverage varied by locus: 629-630 donors for A, B, C, DRB1 and DQB1; approximately 500 for DQA1; more than 600 for DPA1; fewer than 480 for DPB1. HLA typing included class I and class II loci at four-digit resolution. Of the 300 to 500 genotyped donors, 81% were placed in the genetic ancestry cluster associated with self-reported Caucasian donors. Roughly 300 gigabases of sequencing data and about 92 million unique TCR sequences made up an early release that covered 500 to 700 HLA-typed donors.

According to the germline V gene, CDR1 reads KGHSH and CDR2 reads LQKENI. V loses 6 bases at its end and J loses 6 bases; junction bases beyond the gene matches: 11. Spanning cysteine to phenylalanine, the CDR3 consists of 16 amino acids. Here the CDR3 DNA is all that survives: 48 bases in frame from base 1. The cohort comprised hundreds of healthy bone marrow donors. Cohort members were all nominally healthy when sampled, although unrecorded immune exposures were likely present. The donor was CMV seronegative and was included in the group of a few hundred seronegative cohort members. A peripheral blood sample was collected from each donor, and TCR beta sequencing was performed on peripheral blood mononuclear cells. Genomic DNA was extracted from the blood cell samples with the Qiagen DNeasy Blood Extraction Kit. Receptor libraries were prepared by the immunoSEQ multiplex PCR assay. For the multiplex PCR, a mixture combining 60 forward primers for TCR Vbeta segments and 13 reverse primers for TCR Jbeta segments was used. A multiplex PCR assay on genomic DNA amplified the CDR3 region of rearranged TCR beta genes. Amplified TCR beta libraries were sequenced as 87-base-pair reads on the Illumina HiSeq System. Concerning the study's data processing: Across the roughly 700 repertoires, a later analysis counted 60 million to 90 million unique TCR beta chains, around 11 million of which were shared by at least two donors. Raw reads were error-corrected and collapsed into unique sequences with a nearest-neighbor algorithm that merged closely related sequences to remove PCR and sequencing errors. To assign V, D and J gene segments, CDR3 sequences were aligned to IMGT reference sequences. Each retained sequence needed at least a six-nucleotide match to both a V gene segment and a J gene segment. Rearrangements were called productive when the CDR3 lacked stop codons and stayed in frame with V and J; all others were non-productive. Following IMGT convention, CDR3 was defined as the stretch from the second conserved V-encoded cysteine up to the conserved J-encoded phenylalanine. The earlier analysis of about 620 of the donors excluded sequences that lacked an unambiguous match to a single V gene segment. An earlier analysis of fewer than 650 of the donors classified V segments as functional when productive rearrangements were above 56.7% and as segregating when the standard deviation between donors was above 5%. A statistical classification framework was built to diagnose cytomegalovirus status from the catalog of TCR beta chain sequences. A later analysis assigned V and J genes by comparing TCR nucleotide sequences with IMGT/GENE-DB human TR gene sequences. The TCRdist pipeline was used in a later analysis to assign CDR3 sequences and most-parsimonious VDJ recombination scenarios. In a later analysis, each TCR beta chain was defined by its CDR3 amino acid sequence together with its V-gene family, and reads lacking a unique V-gene family were excluded. To address suspected cross-contamination and a sequencing artifact, a later analysis removed a few hundred highly shared, low-generation-probability nucleotide sequences. In a later analysis, a clonal expansion index was calculated for each public chain from normalized within-repertoire ranks of inferred template counts. In a later analysis, generation probabilities were computed using a VDJ recombination model fitted to out-of-frame rearrangements, and the results were checked against IGoR. In a later analysis, hypergeometric tests were used to score TCR-TCR, TCR-HLA and TCR-CMV co-occurrence, with a repertoire-size bias correction applied to TCR pairs. In a later analysis, false discovery rates were estimated by permuting HLA or CMV assignments 20 times. In a later analysis, co-occurring TCRs were grouped using DBSCAN, with TCRdist sequence similarity added in when clustering inside HLA-allele-positive subsets. Co-occurrence clustering excluded repertoires with fewer than 30,000 or more than 120,000 public chains, plus five with anomalous nucleotide sharing. Entries here come from immuneACCESS through TCRdb and include only in-frame sequences with V and J called. Some clones fail to appear in such tables; in the studies checked, an unresolved V gene covers under half of the shortfall, and the cause of the remainder is unknown. From that table come the V and J calls and clone size; the DNA was used to work out D and trimming. This sample holds some 200,000 clones; less than 90% were observed only once. The top ten clonotypes cover less than 0.3% of the sample.

Paper-wide results and their limitations: In this cohort, only TCR beta chains were sequenced, and detectable features were limited by the absence of alpha or paired-chain data. Strong co-occurrence of HLA alleles, especially DR and DQ, made assigning TCR associations to individual alleles difficult. The classifier was reported to diagnose cytomegalovirus status with high specificity and sensitivity in both the original and validation cohorts. Linkage disequilibrium might explain the correlated functional status among segregating V segments, but an unknown experimental factor could not be excluded. An earlier analysis of around 540 of the donors showed that most TCR beta V segments appeared in productive rearrangements either about 87% or about 30% of the time, which broadly matched IMGT annotations. Some IMGT-functional V segments, including TRBV6-2 and TRBV6-3, could not be told apart with the 87-base-pair reads, so those segments were excluded. Several of the top co-occurrence clusters appeared to be linked to parvovirus B19, influenza, CMV and Epstein-Barr virus, according to a later analysis. At a false discovery rate of 0.05, a later analysis linked about 16,000 TCR beta sequences to specific HLA alleles. A few of the identified cytomegalovirus-associated TCR beta chains were confirmed in vitro to be specific for cytomegalovirus antigens. Roughly uniform sequencing depth across donors was assumed in presence/absence analyses, although this assumption may not hold. In a later analysis, HLA-associated TCR beta chains were found to be more clonally expanded and to have lower generation probabilities than equally common non-associated chains. In a later analysis, TCR association rates were found to vary across HLA loci, with the most associated TCRs seen for DRB1 alleles and the fewest for HLA-C alleles. A total of fewer than 200 TCR beta chains were listed by the study as associated with cytomegalovirus. CMV serostatus was the only immune exposure information available for the cohort. About 17 rarely observed V segments, including chromosome 9 orphons, were excluded from the earlier analysis of several hundred of the donors because counts were too low. Across donors, most TCR sequences were observed very rarely, whereas some public TCRs were present in many individuals. It was suggested by the authors that the approach could potentially be generalized to other disease states and immunological phenotypes. A further reported finding was that TCR beta sequences accurately predicted the HLA-A and HLA-B alleles for most subjects in the first cohort. Because HLA typing was missing for some donors at each locus, association tests included only the typed subset. A group of highly shared sequence variants was considered likely to be a technical artifact of the sequencing pipeline. A later analysis found that most CMV-associated TCR beta chains appeared HLA-restricted, with HLA associations seemingly driven largely by CMV exposure. In a later genetic analysis, fewer N-insertions in productive TCRs were reported among donors in an Asian-associated ancestry cluster than the roughly 640-donor mean. A later genetic analysis associated a missense DCLRE1C variant with V-gene and J-gene trimming of TCR beta chains, and an independent cohort replicated the association.

The V and J genes are TRBV18 and TRBJ2-3, and 11 junction bases match TRBD2. The source of this sequence is a girl under three years old in good health and CMV-seronegative. The specimen was PBMCs. The sequenced DNA: TGTGCCAGCTCGCCGACTAGCGGGATCCTTTCCGATACGCAGTATTTT. This gives the protein CASSPTSGILSDTQYF.